These 27 T cell receptor beta chains were all obtained from the same sample, sequenced in a study of neurological immune-mediated disorders. TCRdb re-derived calls from the 5' RACE reads in MiXCR, one entry per CDR3 protein. This sample yields 81,000 or so distinct CDR3 sequences, of which 4.5% to 6.5% are seen a single time; around 2.3% belongs to the top ten. Specimen: PBMCs. The origin of the receptors is a woman between 25 and 40 years old with multiple sclerosis.

This clonotype was seen many times. V is TRBV20-1 and J is TRBJ1-2; 8 nucleotides agree with TRBD1. This CDR3 spans 16 amino acids. V shed 5 bases, J shed 8 bases, and the junction held 19 bases outside the gene matches. In germline, CDR1 is DFQATT, CDR2 SNEGSKA (reference sequence). DNA for the CDR3: TGCAGTGCTCCTACCTTGGGACAGGAAGGAAATTTGGGCTACACCTTC. Amino acids: CSAPTLGQEGNLGYTF.

By sample fraction, this clonotype is medium-sized. The V call is TRBV5-1, the J call TRBJ2-7; 7 bases are shared with TRBD2. CDR1 SGHRS and CDR2 YFSETQ come from the germline V gene. The J segment lost 2 bases and the V segment lost 1 base, leaving 6 bases of the junction unmatched. The CDR3 loop spans 15 amino acids. The CDR3, as DNA: TGCGCCAGCAGCTTGCATGGTCGGGAGGCCTACGAGCAGTACTTC. As protein: CASSLHGREAYEQYF. Complete variable domain (other parts from reference TRBV5-1 and TRBJ2-7): KAGVTQTPRYLIKTRGQQVTLSCSPISGHRSVSWYQQTPGQGLQFLFEYFSETQRNKGNFPGRFSGRQFSNSRSEMNVSTLELGDSALYLCASSLHGREAYEQYFGPGTRLTVT.

This clonotype was counted ten times or more. The V and J genes are TRBV20-1 and TRBJ1-2; D call uncertain. CDR1 DFQATT and CDR2 SNEGSKA come from the germline V gene (reference sequence). Trimming took 5 bases from V and 8 from J, leaving 12 bases between them. This CDR3 contains 11 residues. The DNA for the CDR3 is TGCAGTGCTGGCGAGCTTAGAGGCTACACCTTC. Translating it yields CSAGELRGYTF.

The table lists this clonotype with many counts. The chain is built from TRBV5-6 and TRBJ1-2; D is ambiguous. CDR1 and CDR2 from the germline V gene are SGHDT and YYEEEE. The CDR3 spans 13 residues. The V and J ends lost 0 bases and 3 bases respectively, with 6 bases between them. This CDR3 is CASSLEADYGYTF. The CDR3 DNA reads TGTGCCAGCAGCTTGGAGGCAGACTATGGCTACACCTTC.

This clonotype was counted many times. The genes are TRBV12-3 or TRBV12-4 and TRBJ1-1; D call uncertain. Deletions cut 2 bases from V and 4 bases from J, with 2 bases between. The CDR3 covers 11 residues. CDR3 sequence (DNA): TGTGCCAGCAGTTTAAGCACTGAAGCTTTCTTT. This encodes CASSLSTEAFF.

This clonotype has a count of ten or more. The rearrangement joins TRBV4-1 to TRBJ2-5, with a tentative D call TRBD1 (6 bases). Germline V gene sequence: CDR1 MGHRA, CDR2 YSYEKL. Trimming stripped 0 bases from V and 7 bases from J, with 18 bases between. The CDR3 totals 16 residues. The CDR3 loop reads CASSQDGGQGLGTQYF. In nucleotides, the CDR3 is TGCGCCAGCAGCCAAGATGGTGGGCAGGGGTTGGGGACCCAGTACTTC.

This clonotype has ten or more counts. V is TRBV6-2 or TRBV6-3 and J is TRBJ2-7; TRBD2 agrees at 8 bases. Trimming removed 5 bases from V and 7 bases from J; junction bases left unmatched: 10. The length of the CDR3 is 14 residues. Germline values: CDR1 MNHEY, CDR2 SVGEGT. CDR3 sequence reads: CASSPSQRGREQYF. CDR3 DNA sequence: TGTGCCAGCAGTCCCTCCCAGCGGGGGAGGGAGCAGTACTTC.

This clonotype has a count of ten or more. The chain uses TRBV20-1 and TRBJ1-5; D might be TRBD1 (5 bases). Trimming stripped 3 bases from V and 7 bases from J, with 16 bases between. This CDR3 has 14 residues. Germline V gives CDR1 DFQATT, CDR2 SNEGSKA (reference sequence). The CDR3 is CSASFPGVGQPQHF. In nucleotides, the CDR3 is TGCAGTGCTAGCTTTCCGGGGGTTGGACAGCCCCAGCATTTT.

This clonotype was counted only a few times. The chain uses TRBV29-1 and TRBJ1-3, with D hard to call. V was shortened by 3 bases and J by 12 bases, with 18 bases between the two germline ends. This CDR3 has 13 amino acids. CDR1 and CDR2 from the germline V gene are SQVTM and ANQGSEA. In DNA form, the CDR3 reads TGCAGCGTTGAGTATGGCTCTGGAAAAAACATATATTTT. Its protein is CSVEYGSGKNIYF. Complete variable domain (other parts from reference TRBV29-1 and TRBJ1-3): SAVISQKPSRDICQRGTSLTIQCQVDSQVTMMFWYRQQPGQSLTLIATANQGSEATYESGFVIDKFPISRPNLTFSTLTVSNMSPEDSSIYLCSVEYGSGKNIYFGEGSWLTVV.

At least ten counts were recorded for this clonotype. V and J are TRBV5-1 and TRBJ2-3; D not resolved. The CDR3 sequence is 16 residues long. Trimming left V 0 bases short and J 2 bases short, with 13 bases between. CDR1 and CDR2 from the germline V gene are SGHRS and YFSETQ. The CDR3, as DNA: TGCGCCAGCAGCTTGGCGGGCGTCCGCTTCACAGATACGCAGTATTTT. Its translation: CASSLAGVRFTDTQYF.

This clonotype was recorded at least ten times. The CDR3 coding sequence is TGCGCCAGCAGCGGAGAATTCGACGGGTATGGCTACACCTTC. It codes for CASSGEFDGYGYTF. The genes are TRBV5-1 and TRBJ1-2, with D uncertain. Germline V CDR1 and CDR2: SGHRS, YFSETQ. The CDR3 extends over 14 amino acids. V lost 4 bases and J lost 5, with 15 bases in between.

This clonotype was counted many times. The chain has TRBV2 and TRBJ2-5; 10 nucleotides match TRBD2. CDR3 length: 16 amino acids. The ends lost 2 bases at V and 5 bases at J; junction bases unmatched: 8. Germline loops: CDR1 SNHLY, CDR2 FYNNEI. Here the CDR3 reads CASSESAGGVGETQYF. The CDR3 DNA is TGTGCCAGCAGTGAATCAGCGGGAGGGGTCGGGGAGACCCAGTACTTC.

This clonotype was picked up many times. J is TRBJ2-1 and V is TRBV12-3 or TRBV12-4; 7 bases are a match to TRBD1. Germline trimming cut 8 bases from V and 6 bases from J; bases unmatched to any gene: 16. The CDR3 is 16 amino acids. CDR3 DNA sequence: TGTGCCAGCGGGCACTTACGGGACAGCCCTCTCAATGAGCAGTTCTTC. This encodes CASGHLRDSPLNEQFF.

This clonotype was seen at least ten times. The J gene is TRBJ2-2, the V gene TRBV10-3; TRBD2 might be the D (6 bases). V gave up 4 bases and J gave up 4 bases, with 16 bases separating them. The length of the CDR3 is 16 residues. CDR1 ENHRY and CDR2 SYGVKD come from the germline V gene. CDR3 protein: CAISGTWGEPTGELFF. CDR3 nucleotides: TGTGCCATCAGTGGGACTTGGGGGGAGCCCACCGGGGAGCTGTTTTTT.

This clonotype was picked up many times. The genes are TRBV18 and TRBJ1-4, with D perhaps TRBD1 (6 bases). This CDR3 is 12 amino acids long. V lost 3 bases, J lost 8 bases, and 7 bases lay in between. CDR1 and CDR2 (germline): KGHSH, LQKENI. The CDR3 DNA reads as TGTGCCAGCTCACCGGACAGAGAAAAACTGTTTTTT. This encodes CASSPDREKLFF.

This clonotype was seen repeatedly, ten times or more. This chain connects TRBV5-1 to TRBJ2-1; 11 nucleotides align to TRBD2. Germline CDR1 SGHRS, CDR2 YFSETQ. V lost 5 bases to trimming and J lost 0 bases; unmatched junction nucleotides: 7. The CDR3 is 17 residues long. The CDR3 sequence: CASSRLAGSSSYNEQFF. The CDR3 nucleotides read TGCGCCAGCAGTAGACTAGCGGGAAGCAGCTCCTACAATGAGCAGTTCTTC.

In this sample, this clonotype turned up many times. J is TRBJ1-4 and V is TRBV6-6; 10 bases line up with TRBD1. The V gene's germline CDR1 is MNHNY and CDR2 SVGAGI (reference sequence). The V and J ends lost 4 bases and 8 bases, in that order; junction bases with no gene match: 16. The CDR3 spans 18 residues. CDR3 region: CASSSHDRGLILREKLFF. The CDR3 nucleotides are TGTGCCAGCAGTTCCCATGACAGGGGGCTAATCCTGCGGGAAAAACTGTTTTTT.

This clonotype is classed as medium-sized. The chain links TRBV28 to TRBJ2-1, with 8 bases identical to TRBD1. CDR1 is MDHEN, CDR2 SYDVKM, per germline. The J segment lost 9 bases and the V segment lost 7 bases, leaving 14 bases of the junction unmatched. The CDR3 consists of 15 residues. The CDR3, as DNA: TGTGCCAGCAACGGACAGGGACCCATGTTAGGTGAGCAGTTCTTC. Amino acids: CASNGQGPMLGEQFF.

V gene TRBV5-1 combines with J gene TRBJ1-1, with TRBD1 as a possible D gene (5 bases). Trimming shortened V by 4 bases and J by 1 base, and 17 bases separated the two germline ends. The length of the CDR3 is 16 residues. Germline assignment: CDR1 SGHRS and CDR2 YFSETQ. CDR3 DNA: TGCGCCAGCAGCAGGGACCGCCAGACCTCGAACACTGAAGCTTTCTTT. Translating gives CASSRDRQTSNTEAFF.

This clonotype was observed a handful of times. The rearrangement links TRBV18 to TRBJ2-1; 7 positions agree with TRBD1. The CDR3 sequence is 15 residues long. The J segment lost 3 bases and the V segment lost 3 bases, leaving 5 bases of the junction unmatched. Germline V gene lookup returns CDR1 KGHSH and CDR2 LQKENI. The CDR3 loop reads CASSPPGQNYNEQFF. CDR3 DNA sequence: TGTGCCAGCTCACCGCCGGGACAGAACTACAATGAGCAGTTCTTC.

This clonotype occurred many times. The rearrangement uses TRBV5-1 and TRBJ1-3; D is ambiguous. The CDR3 is 12 amino acids. Germline values: CDR1 SGHRS, CDR2 YFSETQ. The germline V and J ends were trimmed by 4 bases and 0 bases, with 2 bases remaining between them. CDR3 amino acids: CASSDSGNTIYF. The DNA of the CDR3 is TGCGCCAGCAGCGACTCTGGAAACACCATATATTTT. Using reference TRBV5-1 and TRBJ1-3 for the parts outside the CDR3, the full variable domain is KAGVTQTPRYLIKTRGQQVTLSCSPISGHRSVSWYQQTPGQGLQFLFEYFSETQRNKGNFPGRFSGRQFSNSRSEMNVSTLELGDSALYLCASSDSGNTIYFGEGSWLTVV.

In this sample, this clonotype turned up many times. This sequence joins TRBV27 and TRBJ2-3; the match to TRBD2 covers 8 bases. The CDR3 covers 15 residues. Trimming cost V 4 bases and J 5 bases; bases outside gene matches: 8. The germline V gene encodes CDR1 MNHEY and CDR2 SMNVEV (reference sequence). The CDR3 loop reads CASSSLSGVGDTQYF. In nucleotides, the CDR3 is TGTGCCAGCAGTTCCCTTAGCGGGGTAGGAGATACGCAGTATTTT.

In this sample, this clonotype turned up many times. The V gene is TRBV20-1, the J gene TRBJ1-1; possible D gene TRBD1, 5 bases. Germline CDR1 is DFQATT and CDR2 is SNEGSKA (reference sequence). The CDR3 is 13 residues long. CDR3 protein: CSVGVFAATEAFF. The CDR3 DNA reads TGCAGCGTAGGGGTATTTGCGGCCACTGAAGCTTTCTTT.

This clonotype showed up many times. This chain connects TRBV5-1 to TRBJ2-2; D tentatively reads TRBD1 or TRBD2 (5 bases each). Trimming took 0 bases from V and 7 from J, leaving 13 bases between them. The length of the CDR3 is 15 residues. Germline V gene lookup returns CDR1 SGHRS and CDR2 YFSETQ. The CDR3 bases are TGCGCCAGCAGCTTGGATCCGGGGCGAGGCGGGGAGCTGTTTTTT. Translating gives CASSLDPGRGGELFF.

This clonotype was seen ten or more times. This chain links TRBV24-1 with TRBJ2-7, with a tentative D call TRBD2 (5 bases). The CDR3 sequence is 18 residues long. CDR1 KGHDR and CDR2 SFDVKD come from the germline V gene. The V end was cut by 0 bases, the J end by 1 base, with 18 bases between. The CDR3, as DNA: TGTGCCACCAGTGATTTGCAAGGCATGGGGTGGAGGTCCTACGAGCAGTACGTC. This translates into CATSDLQGMGWRSYEQYV.

Many counts were recorded for this clonotype. The chain joins TRBV5-1 to TRBJ2-1; D not certain. CDR1 is SGHRS, CDR2 YFSETQ, per germline. The CDR3 totals 16 residues. V shed 4 bases and J shed 4 bases, with 18 bases lying between them. The CDR3 loop reads CASSVRVAAYYNEQFF. The CDR3, as DNA: TGCGCCAGCAGCGTCCGGGTAGCAGCTTATTACAATGAGCAGTTCTTC.

This clonotype was counted many times. The V gene is TRBV29-1, the J gene TRBJ1-5; 7 bases fit TRBD1. Trimming cost V 5 bases and J 1 base; bases outside gene matches: 2. The CDR3 runs to 13 residues. In germline, CDR1 is SQVTM, CDR2 ANQGSEA. The CDR3 protein is CSVSGGSNQPQHF. The CDR3 DNA sequence: TGCAGCGTTTCAGGGGGAAGCAATCAGCCCCAGCATTTT.